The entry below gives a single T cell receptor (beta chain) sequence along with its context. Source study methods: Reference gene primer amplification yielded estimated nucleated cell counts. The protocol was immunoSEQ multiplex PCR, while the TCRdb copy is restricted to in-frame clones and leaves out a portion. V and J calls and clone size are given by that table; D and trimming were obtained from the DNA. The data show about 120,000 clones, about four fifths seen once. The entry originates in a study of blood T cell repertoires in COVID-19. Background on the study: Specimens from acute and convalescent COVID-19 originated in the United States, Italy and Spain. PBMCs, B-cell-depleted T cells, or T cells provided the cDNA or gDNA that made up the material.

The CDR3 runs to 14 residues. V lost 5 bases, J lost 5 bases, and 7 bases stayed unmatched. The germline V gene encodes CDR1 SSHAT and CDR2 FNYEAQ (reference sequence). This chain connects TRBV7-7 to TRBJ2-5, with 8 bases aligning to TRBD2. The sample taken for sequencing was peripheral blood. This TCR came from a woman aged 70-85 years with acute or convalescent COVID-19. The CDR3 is CASSPGLAGETQYF. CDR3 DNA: TGTGCCAGCAGCCCAGGACTAGCTGGGGAGACCCAGTACTTC.